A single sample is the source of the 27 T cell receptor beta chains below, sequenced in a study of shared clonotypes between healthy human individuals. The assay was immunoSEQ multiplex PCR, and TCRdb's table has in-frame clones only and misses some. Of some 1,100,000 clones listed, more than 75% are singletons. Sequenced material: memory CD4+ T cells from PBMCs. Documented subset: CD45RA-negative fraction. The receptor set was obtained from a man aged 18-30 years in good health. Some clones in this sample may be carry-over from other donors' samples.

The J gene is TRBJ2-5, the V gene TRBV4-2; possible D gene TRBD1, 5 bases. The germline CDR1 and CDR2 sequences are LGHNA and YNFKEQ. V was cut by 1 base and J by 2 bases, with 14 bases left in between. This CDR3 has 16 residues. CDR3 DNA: TGTGCCAGCAGCCAAGCGGTAGCAGGGAATCAAGAGACCCAGTACTTC. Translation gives CASSQAVAGNQETQYF.

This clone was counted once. The CDR3 DNA sequence: TGTGCCAGCAGTGACCCGGGGACAGATTATGGCTACACCTTC. This sequence encodes CASSDPGTDYGYTF. This sequence joins TRBV28 and TRBJ1-2, with 7 bases aligning to TRBD1. The CDR3 has 14 amino acids. Germline V gives CDR1 MDHEN, CDR2 SYDVKM. Trimming took 5 bases from V and 5 from J; bases not matched to a gene: 8.

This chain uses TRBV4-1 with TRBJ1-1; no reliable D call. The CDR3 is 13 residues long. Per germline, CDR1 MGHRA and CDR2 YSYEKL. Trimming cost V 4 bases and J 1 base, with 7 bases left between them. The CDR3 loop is CASSRLGNTEAFF. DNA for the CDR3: TGCGCCAGCAGCCGCCTGGGGAACACTGAAGCTTTCTTT.

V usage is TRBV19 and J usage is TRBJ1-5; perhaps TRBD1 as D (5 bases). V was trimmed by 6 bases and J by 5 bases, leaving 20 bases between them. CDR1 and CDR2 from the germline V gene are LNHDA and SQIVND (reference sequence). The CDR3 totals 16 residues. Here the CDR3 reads CASRLGGGVVYQPQHF. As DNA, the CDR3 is TGTGCCAGTAGACTGGGTGGGGGGGTCGTCTATCAGCCCCAGCATTTT.

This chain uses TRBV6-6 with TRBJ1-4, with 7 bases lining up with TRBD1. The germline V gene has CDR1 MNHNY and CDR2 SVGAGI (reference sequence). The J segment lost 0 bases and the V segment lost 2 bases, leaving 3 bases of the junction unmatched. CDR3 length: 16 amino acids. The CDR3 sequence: CASSYPGTATNEKLFF. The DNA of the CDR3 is TGTGCCAGCAGTTACCCCGGGACAGCAACTAATGAAAAACTGTTTTTT.

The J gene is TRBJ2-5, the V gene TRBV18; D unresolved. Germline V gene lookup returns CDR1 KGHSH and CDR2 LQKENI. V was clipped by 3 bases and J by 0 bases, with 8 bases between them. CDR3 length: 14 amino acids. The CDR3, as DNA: TGTGCCAGCTCACCGGTCGCGAACCAAGAGACCCAGTACTTC. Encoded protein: CASSPVANQETQYF. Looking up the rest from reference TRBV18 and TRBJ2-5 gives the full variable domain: NAGVMQNPRHLVRRRGQEARLRCSPMKGHSHVYWYRQLPEEGLKFMVYLQKENIIDESGMPKERFSAEFPKEGPSILRIQQVVRGDSAAYFCASSPVANQETQYFGPGTRLLVL.

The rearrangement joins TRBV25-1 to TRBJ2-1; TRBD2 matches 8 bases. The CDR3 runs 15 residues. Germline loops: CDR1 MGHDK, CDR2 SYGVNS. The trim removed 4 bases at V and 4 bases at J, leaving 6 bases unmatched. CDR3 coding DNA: TGTGCCAGCAGTGGTCCGGGACTAGGTTACAATGAGCAGTTCTTC. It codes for CASSGPGLGYNEQFF.

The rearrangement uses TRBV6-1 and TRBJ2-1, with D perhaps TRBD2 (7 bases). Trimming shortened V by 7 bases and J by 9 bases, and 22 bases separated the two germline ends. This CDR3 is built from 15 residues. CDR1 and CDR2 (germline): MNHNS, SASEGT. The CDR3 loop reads CASTGGHNSASEQFF. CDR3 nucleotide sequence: TGTGCCAGCACGGGGGGACACAACAGTGCCAGTGAGCAGTTCTTC.

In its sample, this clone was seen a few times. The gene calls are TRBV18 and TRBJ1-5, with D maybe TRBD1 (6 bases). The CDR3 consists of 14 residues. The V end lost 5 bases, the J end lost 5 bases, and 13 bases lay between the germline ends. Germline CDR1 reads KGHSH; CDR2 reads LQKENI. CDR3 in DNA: TGTGCCAGCTCATCTGGAACAGGGTATCAGCCCCAGCATTTT. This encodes CASSSGTGYQPQHF.

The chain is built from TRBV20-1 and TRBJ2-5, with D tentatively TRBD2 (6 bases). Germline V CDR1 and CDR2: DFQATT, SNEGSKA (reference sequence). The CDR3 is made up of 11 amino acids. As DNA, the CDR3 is TGCAGCGGGAGTGGAGAAGAGACCCAGTACTTC. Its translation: CSGSGEETQYF.

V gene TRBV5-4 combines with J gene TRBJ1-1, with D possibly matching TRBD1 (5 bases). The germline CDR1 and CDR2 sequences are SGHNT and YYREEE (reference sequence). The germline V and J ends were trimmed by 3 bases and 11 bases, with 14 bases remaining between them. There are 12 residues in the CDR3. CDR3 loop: CASSSPGYMAFF. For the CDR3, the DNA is TGTGCCAGCAGCTCCCCAGGGTACATGGCTTTCTTT.

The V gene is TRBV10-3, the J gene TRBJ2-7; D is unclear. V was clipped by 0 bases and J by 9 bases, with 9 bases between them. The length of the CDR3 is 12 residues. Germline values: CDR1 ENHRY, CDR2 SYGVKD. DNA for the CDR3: TGTGCCATCAGTGAGTCGGGGTTCGTGCAGTACTTC. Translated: CAISESGFVQYF.

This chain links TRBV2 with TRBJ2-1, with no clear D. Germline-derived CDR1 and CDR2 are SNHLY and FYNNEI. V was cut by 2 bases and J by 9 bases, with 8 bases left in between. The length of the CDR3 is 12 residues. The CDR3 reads CASSEWYGEQFF. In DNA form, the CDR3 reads TGTGCCAGCAGTGAATGGTACGGTGAGCAGTTCTTC.

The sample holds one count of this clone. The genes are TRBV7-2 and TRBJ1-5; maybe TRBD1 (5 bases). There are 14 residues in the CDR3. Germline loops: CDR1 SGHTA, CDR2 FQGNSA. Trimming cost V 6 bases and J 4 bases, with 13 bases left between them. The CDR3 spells CASSHGGRNQPQHF. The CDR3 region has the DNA TGTGCCAGCAGTCACGGGGGGAGGAATCAGCCCCAGCATTTT.

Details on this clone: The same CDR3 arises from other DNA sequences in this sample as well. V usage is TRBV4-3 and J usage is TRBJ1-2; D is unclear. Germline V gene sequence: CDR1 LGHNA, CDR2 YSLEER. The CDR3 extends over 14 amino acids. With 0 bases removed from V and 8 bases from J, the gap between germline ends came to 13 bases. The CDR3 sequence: CASSQEVGGFGYTF. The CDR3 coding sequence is TGCGCCAGCAGCCAAGAGGTTGGTGGGTTCGGCTACACCTTC.

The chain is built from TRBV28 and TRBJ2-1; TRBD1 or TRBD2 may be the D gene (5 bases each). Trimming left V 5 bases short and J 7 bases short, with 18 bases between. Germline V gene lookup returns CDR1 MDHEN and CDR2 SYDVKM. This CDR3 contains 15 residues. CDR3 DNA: TGTGCCAGCAGTGAGGGGTTTTTTCAAAGGAATGAGCAGTTCTTC. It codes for CASSEGFFQRNEQFF.

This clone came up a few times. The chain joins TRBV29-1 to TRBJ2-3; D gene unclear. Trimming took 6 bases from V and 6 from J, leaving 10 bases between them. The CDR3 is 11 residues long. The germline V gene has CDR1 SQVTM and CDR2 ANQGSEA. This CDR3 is CSVQPSDTQYF. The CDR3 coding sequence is TGCAGCGTACAACCTTCCGATACGCAGTATTTT.

The CDR3 DNA follows: TGTGCCAGCAGTTTTGCTGGTAGCCGGGAGGGCGAGCAGTACTTC. Translation gives CASSFAGSREGEQYF. This chain links TRBV28 with TRBJ2-7; the match to TRBD2 covers 8 bases. V was clipped by 3 bases and J by 6 bases; unmatched bases: 10. Germline assignment: CDR1 MDHEN and CDR2 SYDVKM. The CDR3 loop spans 15 amino acids.

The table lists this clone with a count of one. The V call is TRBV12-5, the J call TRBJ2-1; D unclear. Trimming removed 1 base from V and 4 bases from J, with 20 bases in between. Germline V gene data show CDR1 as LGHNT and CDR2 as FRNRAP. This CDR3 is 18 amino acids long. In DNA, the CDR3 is TGTGCTAGTGGTTTGGGGGGTGGAGTTGGACGGTCTTACAATGAGCAGTTCTTC. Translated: CASGLGGGVGRSYNEQFF.

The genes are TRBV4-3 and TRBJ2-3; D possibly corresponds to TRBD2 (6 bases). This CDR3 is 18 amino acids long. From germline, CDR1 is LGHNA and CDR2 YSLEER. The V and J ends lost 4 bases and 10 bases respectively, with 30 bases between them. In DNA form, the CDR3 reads TGCGCCAGCAGCCCTCGTATCCTAGTTGATCCACCCCCGGGGGCGCAGTATTTT. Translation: CASSPRILVDPPPGAQYF.

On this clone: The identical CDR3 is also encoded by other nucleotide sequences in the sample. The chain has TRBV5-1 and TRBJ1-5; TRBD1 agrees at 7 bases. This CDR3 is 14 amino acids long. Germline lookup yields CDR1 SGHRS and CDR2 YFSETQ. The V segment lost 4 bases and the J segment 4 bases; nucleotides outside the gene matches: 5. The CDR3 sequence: CASSLGTENQPQHF. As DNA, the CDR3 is TGCGCCAGCAGCCTAGGGACAGAGAATCAGCCCCAGCATTTT.

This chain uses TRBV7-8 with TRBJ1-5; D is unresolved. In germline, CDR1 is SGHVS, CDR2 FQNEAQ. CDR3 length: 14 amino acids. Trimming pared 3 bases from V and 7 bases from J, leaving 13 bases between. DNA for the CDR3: TGTGCCAGCAGCTTTTCCGGCCAACGCCAGCCCCAGCATTTT. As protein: CASSFSGQRQPQHF.

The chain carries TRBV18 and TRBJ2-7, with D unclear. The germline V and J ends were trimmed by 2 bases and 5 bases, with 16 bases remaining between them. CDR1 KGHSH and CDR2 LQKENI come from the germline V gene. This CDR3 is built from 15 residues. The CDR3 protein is CASSPGLSQIHEQYF. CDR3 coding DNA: TGTGCCAGCTCACCAGGGTTATCGCAGATACACGAGCAGTACTTC.

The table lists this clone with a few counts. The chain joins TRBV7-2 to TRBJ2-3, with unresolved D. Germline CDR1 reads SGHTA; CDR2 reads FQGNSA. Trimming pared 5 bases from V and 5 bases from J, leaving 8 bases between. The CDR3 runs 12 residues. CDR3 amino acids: CASSAVLDTQYF. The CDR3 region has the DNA TGTGCCAGCAGCGCCGTTTTAGATACGCAGTATTTT. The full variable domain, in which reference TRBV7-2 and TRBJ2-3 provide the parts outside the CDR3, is GAGVSQSPSNKVTEKGKDVELRCDPISGHTALYWYRQSLGQGLEFLIYFQGNSAPDKSGLPSDRFSAERTGGSVSTLTIQRTQQEDSAVYLCASSAVLDTQYFGPGTRLTVL.

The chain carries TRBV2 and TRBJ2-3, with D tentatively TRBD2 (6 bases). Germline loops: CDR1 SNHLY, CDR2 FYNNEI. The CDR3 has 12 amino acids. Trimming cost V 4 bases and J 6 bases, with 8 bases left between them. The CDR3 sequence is CASSAGVDTQYF. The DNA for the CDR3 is TGTGCCAGCAGTGCGGGAGTGGATACGCAGTATTTT.

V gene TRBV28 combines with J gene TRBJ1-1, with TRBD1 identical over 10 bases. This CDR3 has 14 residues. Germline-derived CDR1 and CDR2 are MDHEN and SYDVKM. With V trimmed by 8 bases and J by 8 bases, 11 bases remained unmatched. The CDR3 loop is CASDRQGAPVEAFF. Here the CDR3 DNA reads TGTGCCAGCGATCGACAGGGGGCACCGGTAGAAGCTTTCTTT.

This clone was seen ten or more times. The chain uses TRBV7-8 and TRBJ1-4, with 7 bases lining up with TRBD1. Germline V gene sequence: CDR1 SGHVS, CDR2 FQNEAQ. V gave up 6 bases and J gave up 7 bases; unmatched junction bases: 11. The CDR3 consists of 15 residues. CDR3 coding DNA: TGTGCCAGCAGTCCTCGACAGGGACGGCCTGAAAAACTGTTTTTT. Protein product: CASSPRQGRPEKLFF.